These T cell receptor beta chains were read from a single sample in a study of blood T cell repertoires in COVID-19. Sequencing was performed with immunoSEQ multiplex PCR; in TCRdb, only in-frame clones are kept and a portion is missing. In the table there are 80,000 to 95,000 clones, about 86% of which are singletons. Sequenced material: peripheral blood. All receptors derive from a woman of 80 years or more in a cohort sampled during active or convalescent COVID-19. The CDR3 runs from the conserved cysteine through the conserved F or W.

v_gene: TRBV28
CDR3aa: CASRDTTKHDEQFF

v_gene: TRBV28
CDR3aa: CASSQGQSYGYTF

v_gene: TRBV7-7
CDR3aa: CASSLGTGVYNEQFF

v_gene: TRBV24-1
CDR3aa: CATSDLQGTGRDTQYF

v_gene: TRBV2
CDR3aa: CASSEVRVANYGYTF

v_gene: TRBV14
CDR3aa: CASSPRLNEKLFF

v_gene: TRBV19
CDR3aa: CASSMGGGSEKLFF

v_gene: TRBV4-2
CDR3aa: CASSQDIRREKGGELFF

v_gene: TRBV18
CDR3aa: CASSLGDYGYTF

v_gene: TRBV5-4
CDR3aa: CASSLDLAGVEQYF

v_gene: TRBV30
CDR3aa: CAWNGGLTEKLFF

v_gene: TRBV5-1
CDR3aa: CASSLEGQGEGNSPLHF

v_gene: TRBV24-1
CDR3aa: CATSVSGGGLNSPLHF

v_gene: TRBV7-9
CDR3aa: CASSLQGGSTQYF